This T cell receptor (beta chain) was retrieved from a study of response to subunit inactivated influenza vaccine. Whole-study results and caveats: It was the authors' suggestion that each seasonal influenza vaccination recruits few new T cells.

This CDR3 comprises 13 residues. The V gene's germline CDR1 is SSHAT and CDR2 FNYEAQ (reference sequence). This clonotype was recorded a few times. Its specificity is unknown. Relative to the germline gene, one junction end is altered; a read error may explain this. One entry per CDR3 protein, called by TCRdb with MiXCR from the RT-PCR reads. This repertoire shows roughly 780,000 distinct CDR3 sequences, roughly 18% found once; its top ten account for under 13%. The sequence was collected from a man aged 45-65 years who received an inactivated influenza vaccine. The chain links TRBV7-7 to TRBJ2-1, with 7 positions matching TRBD2. The sample was PBMCs from blood, taken about 5 days after vaccination. The CDR3 DNA reads as TGTGCTAGCAGCTCCGTCCGGGGGGATGAGCAGTTCTTC. Translated, it gives CASSSVRGDEQFF.